This T cell receptor beta chain derives from a study of identifying expanded T cells in peripheral blood. CDR1 is ENHRY, CDR2 SYGVKD, per germline. The CDR3 length is 14 residues. V was clipped by 3 bases and J by 0 bases, with 8 bases between them. No infections or other immune events were documented during collection. General study results and limits: Clone count variance between roughly 2-week samples rose with total template count. Differentially abundant clones: about 1.3 between replicates, 16.4 at approximately 13 days, 18 to 20 at four.

Here immunoSEQ multiplex PCR was the method, and the copy in TCRdb shows in-frame clones only, minus some. The data contain 95,000 to 150,000 clones, 84% of them singletons. Of note for this clone: Antigen specificity is unknown.

The source material was blood. The source of this sequence is a person between 18 and 75 years old in good health. The V call is TRBV10-3, the J call TRBJ1-1; no clear D gene. The CDR3 reads CAISDPGMNTEAFF. CDR3 bases: TGTGCCATCAGTGATCCGGGAATGAACACTGAAGCTTTCTTT.